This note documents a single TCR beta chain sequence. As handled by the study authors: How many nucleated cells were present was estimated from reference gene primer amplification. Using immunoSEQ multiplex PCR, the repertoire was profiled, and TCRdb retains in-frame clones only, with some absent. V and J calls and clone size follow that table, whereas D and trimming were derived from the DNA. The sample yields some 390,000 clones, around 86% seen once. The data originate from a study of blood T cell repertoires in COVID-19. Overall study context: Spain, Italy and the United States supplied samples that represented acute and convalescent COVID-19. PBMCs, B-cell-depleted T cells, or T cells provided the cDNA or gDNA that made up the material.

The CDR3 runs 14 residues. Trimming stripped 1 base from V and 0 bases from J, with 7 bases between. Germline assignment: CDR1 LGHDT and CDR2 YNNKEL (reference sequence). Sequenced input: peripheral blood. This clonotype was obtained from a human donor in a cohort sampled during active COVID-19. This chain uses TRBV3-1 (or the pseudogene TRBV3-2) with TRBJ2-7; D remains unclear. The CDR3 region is CASSQATTSYEQYF. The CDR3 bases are TGTGCCAGCAGCCAAGCTACCACCTCCTACGAGCAGTACTTC.